The 13 T cell receptor beta chains listed next were all sequenced from one sample in a study of blood T cell repertoires in COVID-19. Measured with immunoSEQ multiplex PCR; TCRdb has only the in-frame clones, and not every one. The sample holds roughly 9,200 clones, around 80% seen once. The sequenced sample was peripheral blood. Receptor source: a man in his sixties with active COVID-19.

The rearrangement uses TRBV9 and TRBJ2-7; 9 bases fit TRBD2. Losses at the gene ends were 0 bases for V and 2 bases for J; bases not matched to a gene: 3. Per germline, CDR1 SGDLS and CDR2 YYNGEE. The CDR3 consists of 15 residues. The CDR3 here is CASSVASGETYEQYF. CDR3 sequence (DNA): TGTGCCAGCAGCGTAGCTAGCGGGGAAACCTACGAGCAGTACTTC.

The chain has TRBV19 and TRBJ1-5; 9 nucleotides agree with TRBD1. J gave up 6 bases and V 7 bases, and 7 bases lay outside the gene matches. The CDR3 covers 14 residues. The germline V gene encodes CDR1 LNHDA and CDR2 SQIVND (reference sequence). CDR3 sequence reads: CASTGQGNGQPQHF. The CDR3, as DNA: TGTGCCAGTACGGGACAGGGTAACGGTCAGCCCCAGCATTTT.

V gene TRBV2 combines with J gene TRBJ2-3, with D possibly being TRBD1 (5 bases). V dropped 5 bases and J dropped 7 bases, with 13 bases sitting between them. There are 13 residues in the CDR3. From germline, CDR1 is SNHLY and CDR2 FYNNEI. The CDR3 DNA follows: TGTGCCAGCAGTAGAGACAGAGTGAATACGCAGTATTTT. This gives the protein CASSRDRVNTQYF.

The chain recombines TRBV19 with TRBJ2-1; TRBD1 agrees at 12 bases. The CDR3 length is 14 residues. In germline, CDR1 is LNHDA, CDR2 SQIVND (reference sequence). CDR3 sequence: CASTRDRGPNEQFF. The CDR3 nucleotides read TGTGCTTCGACCAGGGACAGGGGGCCCAATGAGCAGTTCTTC.

The rearrangement joins TRBV25-1 to TRBJ2-3; the D gene is possibly TRBD2 (6 bases). The CDR3 is 14 amino acids. V lost 6 bases and J 2 bases, leaving 12 bases between the germline ends. Germline lookup yields CDR1 MGHDK and CDR2 SYGVNS. The CDR3 nucleotides are TGTGCCAGCAGGGGAGGTATAGTCACAGATACGCAGTATTTT. It yields the protein CASRGGIVTDTQYF.

The gene calls are TRBV11-2 and TRBJ2-7, with 7 positions matching TRBD1. The junction had 4 bases not matched to a gene; V was cut back by 0 bases and J by 2 bases. The CDR3 is 15 residues long. The germline CDR1 and CDR2 sequences are SGHAT and FQNNGV. CDR3 bases: TGTGCCAGCAGCTTAGATTGGGACAGAACCTACGAGCAGTACTTC. As protein: CASSLDWDRTYEQYF.

DNA of the CDR3: TGTGCCAGCAGTGCCGACAGGAGCACTGAAGCTTTCTTT. Amino acids: CASSADRSTEAFF. This chain joins TRBV6-4 and TRBJ1-1, with D possibly being TRBD1 (6 bases). Per the germline V gene, CDR1 is MRHNA and CDR2 is SNTAGT. V lost 4 bases and J lost 4, with 10 bases in between. The CDR3 totals 13 residues.

This chain joins TRBV18 and TRBJ2-6, with TRBD1 identical over 8 bases. Germline V CDR1 and CDR2: KGHSH, LQKENI. This CDR3 region has 18 residues. V lost 2 bases, J lost 7 bases, and 13 bases stayed unmatched. CDR3 DNA sequence: TGTGCCAGCTCACCAATCGCAGGGGGCTTTAATAGAGCCAACGTCCTGACTTTC. This gives the protein CASSPIAGGFNRANVLTF.

In DNA form, the CDR3 reads TGTGCCAGTAGTAAAGGAGATCGACGGGAGCAGTTCTTC. It codes for CASSKGDRREQFF. The chain employs TRBV19 and TRBJ2-1; D is unresolved. The CDR3 runs 13 residues. V was trimmed by 4 bases and J by 10 bases, leaving 14 bases between them. Germline lookup yields CDR1 LNHDA and CDR2 SQIVND (reference sequence).

The J gene is TRBJ2-7, the V gene TRBV7-2; D perhaps matches TRBD2 (7 bases). Germline V gene data show CDR1 as SGHTA and CDR2 as FQGNSA. This CDR3 spans 15 amino acids. Trimming shortened V by 3 bases and J by 3 bases, and 15 bases separated the two germline ends. The CDR3: CASSFNRGADYEQYF. In DNA, the CDR3 is TGTGCCAGCAGCTTCAACCGGGGGGCCGACTACGAGCAGTACTTC.

This chain connects TRBV25-1 to TRBJ1-1; D remains ambiguous. The V end lost 5 bases, the J end lost 7 bases, and 8 bases lay between the germline ends. Germline CDR1 is MGHDK and CDR2 is SYGVNS. The CDR3 consists of 11 residues. CDR3 sequence reads: CASSLNYEAFF. The CDR3, as DNA: TGTGCCAGCAGTTTAAATTATGAAGCTTTCTTT.

The chain recombines TRBV3-1 (or the pseudogene TRBV3-2) with TRBJ1-2; D possibly corresponds to TRBD1 (6 bases). Germline assignment: CDR1 LGHDT and CDR2 YNNKEL (reference sequence). CDR3 length equals 14 residues. Trimming took 3 bases from V and 6 from J, leaving 14 bases between them. The CDR3 DNA sequence: TGTGCCAGCAGCCACGTTAACAGGGAGCATGGCTACACCTTC. Protein product: CASSHVNREHGYTF.

The rearrangement links TRBV6-6 to TRBJ2-7; D is unclear. V lost 2 bases and J 7 bases, leaving 12 bases between the germline ends. This CDR3 comprises 13 residues. Germline V gene sequence: CDR1 MNHNY, CDR2 SVGAGI (reference sequence). The CDR3 region is CASSYVGPREQYF. The CDR3 region has the DNA TGTGCCAGCAGTTACGTAGGTCCTAGGGAGCAGTACTTC.